The 2 T cell receptor beta chains given below trace back to one sample, sequenced in a study of CD8+CD57+ T cells in acquired aplastic anemia. TCR beta VDJ and CDR3 profiles were obtained from a genomic DNA template. TCRdb called the reads again in MiXCR, with one record for every CDR3 protein. The sample gives 180,000 or so distinct CDR3 sequences, roughly 63% of which show up once; roughly 43% is in the top ten. Sequencing was done on patients that had shown CD8+CD57+ cell expansion by flow cytometry. Sequencing was carried out using sorted CD4+, CD8+, or CD8+CD57+ T cells (not recorded which) from PBMCs. The receptor set was obtained from a human donor with aplastic anemia.

This clonotype was counted at least ten times. The chain carries TRBV5-5 and TRBJ1-5; D is uncertain. Germline CDR1 SGHKS, CDR2 YYEKEE (reference sequence). V lost 0 bases to trimming and J lost 3 bases, with 10 bases between them. The CDR3 contains 15 residues. CDR3 residues: CASSLEVFTNQPQHF. Here the CDR3 DNA reads TGTGCCAGCAGCTTGGAGGTGTTCACCAATCAGCCCCAGCATTTT.

This clonotype was recorded at least ten times. The V and J genes are TRBV6-6 and TRBJ2-7; a weak D match, TRBD1 (5 bases). CDR1 is MNHNY, CDR2 SVGAGI, per germline (reference sequence). The CDR3 loop spans 16 amino acids. The germline V and J ends were trimmed by 0 bases and 0 bases, with 12 bases remaining between them. CDR3 in amino acids: CASSYSSGHDSYEQYF. The CDR3, as DNA: TGTGCCAGCAGTTACTCGTCCGGACACGACTCCTACGAGCAGTACTTC.